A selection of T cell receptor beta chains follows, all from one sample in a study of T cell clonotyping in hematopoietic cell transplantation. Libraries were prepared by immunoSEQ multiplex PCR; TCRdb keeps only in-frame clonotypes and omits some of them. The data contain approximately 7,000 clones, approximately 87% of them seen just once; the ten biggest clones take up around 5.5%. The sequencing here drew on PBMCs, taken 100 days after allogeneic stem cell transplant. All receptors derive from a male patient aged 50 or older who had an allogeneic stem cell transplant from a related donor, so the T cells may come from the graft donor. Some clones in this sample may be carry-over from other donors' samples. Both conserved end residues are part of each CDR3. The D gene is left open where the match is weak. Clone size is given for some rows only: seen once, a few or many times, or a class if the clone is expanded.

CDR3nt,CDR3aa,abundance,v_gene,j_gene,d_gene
TGTGCCAGCTCACCTGGGGCAGACTACGAGCAGTACTTC,CASSPGADYEQYF,-,TRBV18,TRBJ2-7,-
TGTGCCAGCAGTATAGGGTGGGACACTGAAGCTTTCTTT,CASSIGWDTEAFF,-,TRBV7-8,TRBJ1-1,-
TGTGCCAGCAGCGACCCACAGTACTCCTACGAGCAGTACTTC,CASSDPQYSYEQYF,-,TRBV2,TRBJ2-7,-
TGCAGCGTTGAATCCCAGGCGGATTATGGCTACACCTTC,CSVESQADYGYTF,-,TRBV29-1,TRBJ1-2,-
TGTGCCAGCAGCTTCCTTAATGGTTACCACTCTGGCTACACCTTC,CASSFLNGYHSGYTF,-,TRBV5-6,TRBJ1-2,-
TGTGCCTGGAGGCGCGGGGGGGCCGGAACGAACACTGAAGCTTTCTTT,CAWRRGGAGTNTEAFF,few,TRBV30,TRBJ1-1,-
TGTGCCAGCAGTTGGACAGGGGGCGTTGGAAACATTCAGTACTTC,CASSWTGGVGNIQYF,-,TRBV6-5,TRBJ2-4,TRBD1
TGTGCCAGCAGCGTAGGGGGTGGTACCACTGAAGCTTTCTTT,CASSVGGGTTEAFF,-,TRBV9,TRBJ1-1,-
TGTGCCAGCAGTCTAGGGGGGAATAGCAATCAGCCCCAGCATTTT,CASSLGGNSNQPQHF,-,TRBV11-2,TRBJ1-5,-
TGTGCCATCAGTGAGGGGCAGGGGGGAGCCCACTACGAGCAGTACTTC,CAISEGQGGAHYEQYF,-,TRBV10-3,TRBJ2-7,-